A selection of T cell receptor beta chains follows, all from one sample in a study of pediatric ulcerative colitis. Profiling relied on immunoSEQ multiplex PCR, and the TCRdb table lists in-frame clones only, not all of them. The sample has some 15,000 clones; 80% are singletons. Specimen: gut tissue. The receptors were sampled from a boy aged 5-17 years who was a control in a study of pediatric ulcerative colitis. CDR3s include the opening cysteine and the closing phenylalanine or tryptophan. A D gene is named only where the DNA matches it firmly. Size is stated for part of the rows, as once, few or many counts, or as a class when the clone is expanded.

J | size | V | D | DNA | CDR3
TRBJ2-7 | . | TRBV28 | . | TGTGCCACCCAAGGCCGTTGGGATCCGGGGGAGCAGTACTTC | CATQGRWDPGEQYF
TRBJ1-6 | once | TRBV27 | . | TGTGCCAGCGCACTGGTTTGGGGGGCCAATTCACCCCTCCACTTT | CASALVWGANSPLHF
TRBJ2-7 | . | TRBV2 | TRBD1 | TGTGCCAGCACAGGCAGGGGGCATTTTGGGCAGTACTTC | CASTGRGHFGQYF
TRBJ2-1 | . | TRBV5-4 | TRBD2 | TGTGCCAGCAGGTTGAAGATGACTAGCTATGAGCAGTTCTTC | CASRLKMTSYEQFF
TRBJ2-3 | . | TRBV5-1 | TRBD2 | TGCGCCAGCAGCTGGGGGACTAGCGGGGGTTACACAGATACGCAGTATTTT | CASSWGTSGGYTDTQYF
TRBJ1-1 | . | TRBV5-1 | . | TGCGCCAGCAGCTTGGCGACAGCCAGGGACACTGAAGCTTTCTTT | CASSLATARDTEAFF
TRBJ2-3 | once | TRBV11-1 | TRBD1 | TGTGCCAGCAGCCTCGGGACAGGGGCAGATACGCAGTATTTT | CASSLGTGADTQYF
TRBJ1-1 | . | TRBV6-6 | . | TGTGCCAGCAGTAATAATATAGAGGGGACGACTGAAGCTTTCTTT | CASSNNIEGTTEAFF
TRBJ2-1 | . | TRBV5-1 | TRBD2 | TGCGCCAGCAGCCCCGACCAGACTAGCCGCAGCTCCTACAATGAGCAGTTCTTC | CASSPDQTSRSSYNEQFF
TRBJ2-3 | once | TRBV18 | TRBD2 | TGTGCCAGCTCACCCCGTAGGCTAGCTAGCGGGAGAGCTAGCACAGATACGCAGTATTTT | CASSPRRLASGRASTDTQYF
TRBJ1-1 | . | TRBV10-3 | TRBD1 | TGTGCCATCAGTGAGCCTAGGGACAGCCTACGAAACACTGAAGCTTTCTTT | CAISEPRDSLRNTEAFF
TRBJ1-3 | . | TRBV7-8 | TRBD1 | TGTGCCAGCAGTCGGGGGACAGGGCTCTCTCAAGCTCGTCGAAACACCATATATTTT | CASSRGTGLSQARRNTIYF
TRBJ2-1 | . | TRBV7-6 | . | TGTGCCAGCAGCTTTAGTTCCTACCACAATGAGCAGTTCTTC | CASSFSSYHNEQFF
TRBJ1-2 | few | TRBV6-6 | TRBD1 | TGTGCCAGCAGTGCACAGGGGTATGGCTACACCTTC | CASSAQGYGYTF
TRBJ2-2 | . | TRBV9 | . | TGTGCCAGCAGCGTACTCGGGTACACCGGGGAGCTGTTTTTT | CASSVLGYTGELFF
TRBJ1-2 | . | TRBV7-2 | . | TGTGCCAGCAGCTTAGGGCCAACAGAGAACTATGGCTACACCTTC | CASSLGPTENYGYTF
TRBJ2-1 | . | TRBV7-2 | . | TGTGCCAGCAGCCCCTCCCCAAGCTCCTACAATGAGCAGTTCTTC | CASSPSPSSYNEQFF
TRBJ2-1 | . | TRBV15 | TRBD2 | TGTGCCACCAGCAGACCCCGAGCGGGGGGGCCCGCTGGTGAGCAGTTCTTC | CATSRPRAGGPAGEQFF
TRBJ2-5 | . | TRBV7-3 | TRBD2 | TGTGCCAGCAGCCCCGGACTAGCGGGAGGGCAAGAGACCCAGTACTTC | CASSPGLAGGQETQYF
TRBJ2-7 | . | TRBV19 | . | TGTGCCAGTAGTCCGCGGACAGCCTCCTACGAGCAGTACTTC | CASSPRTASYEQYF
TRBJ1-2 | . | TRBV7-2 | . | TGTGCCAGCAGCCCGGGAACAGGGCACGGCTATGGCTACACCTTC | CASSPGTGHGYGYTF
TRBJ2-3 | . | TRBV14 | TRBD2 | TGTGCCAGCAGCCCTCTGGAGGGACTAGCGGGAGGGGATACGCAGTATTTT | CASSPLEGLAGGDTQYF
TRBJ1-5 | . | TRBV7-2 | TRBD1 | TGTGCCAGCAGCTTAACAGGGGACAATCAGCCCCAGCATTTT | CASSLTGDNQPQHF
TRBJ1-3 | . | TRBV6-5 | . | TGTGCCAGCAGTTACGGGAGCTCTGGAAACACCATATATTTT | CASSYGSSGNTIYF
TRBJ1-1 | . | TRBV6-1 | . | TGTGCCAGCTCCAATACAGAGAACACTGAAGCTTTCTTT | CASSNTENTEAFF
TRBJ2-1 | . | TRBV9 | TRBD2 | TGTGCCAGCAGCGTAGCTAGCGGGGGGAGGAACAATGAGCAGTTCTTC | CASSVASGGRNNEQFF